Below are 29 T cell receptor beta chains sequenced from a single sample in a study of Ad26.COV2.S vaccination and SARS-CoV-2 variants. TCRdb's copy holds only in-frame clones and misses some; the assay was immunoSEQ multiplex PCR. The table has 400,000 or so clones, around 85% seen once. The treatment was: about 20 received Ad26.COV2.S at low or high dose, single or two shots; several received placebo; per-sample allocation not given. All samples were drawn on day 63, counting from the first vaccine or placebo injection. Source: peripheral blood, taken in a trial of Ad26.COV2.S vaccine versus placebo. These receptors originate from a person aged 18 to 59 who received the Ad26.COV2.S COVID-19 vaccine or a placebo.

This chain links TRBV5-1 with TRBJ1-6; TRBD1 might be the D (5 bases). V was pared by 4 bases and J by 10 bases, with 21 bases between. The length of the CDR3 is 16 residues. Germline CDR1 and CDR2: SGHRS and YFSETQ. The CDR3 is CASSPGRGRAISPLHF. CDR3 DNA sequence: TGCGCCAGCAGCCCTGGTCGTGGCAGGGCCATCTCACCCCTCCACTTT.

This clone is a singleton in its sample. The V gene is TRBV7-2, the J gene TRBJ1-4, with D perhaps TRBD1 (6 bases). Germline CDR1 SGHTA, CDR2 FQGNSA. The V end lost 4 bases, the J end lost 6 bases, and 15 bases lay between the germline ends. CDR3 length: 15 residues. The CDR3, as DNA: TGTGCCAGCAGCTCAGGGGAAAAGGGATATGAAAAACTGTTTTTT. Encoded protein: CASSSGEKGYEKLFF.

The rearrangement uses TRBV5-4 and TRBJ1-1; D is undetermined. V shed 4 bases and J shed 1 base, with 8 bases lying between them. Germline-derived CDR1 and CDR2 are SGHNT and YYREEE (reference sequence). The CDR3 covers 13 residues. The CDR3 sequence: CASSRQENTEAFF. As DNA, the CDR3 is TGTGCCAGCAGCCGGCAAGAGAACACTGAAGCTTTCTTT.

This CDR3 is CASSPEGQSTEAFF. CDR3 DNA sequence: TGTGCCAGCAGCCCCGAGGGCCAGAGCACTGAAGCTTTCTTT. The chain combines TRBV4-2 with TRBJ1-1; D call uncertain. Looked up from germline, CDR1 is LGHNA and CDR2 is YNFKEQ. The length of the CDR3 is 14 residues. Trimming stripped 4 bases from V and 4 bases from J, with 13 bases between.

V usage is TRBV18 and J usage is TRBJ2-7, with D unclear. Germline CDR1 is KGHSH and CDR2 is LQKENI. V gave up 3 bases and J gave up 1 base, with 10 bases separating them. This CDR3 region has 14 residues. CDR3 loop: CASSPPLNSYEQYF. In nucleotides, the CDR3 is TGTGCCAGCTCACCTCCCCTTAATTCCTACGAGCAGTACTTC.

CDR3 DNA: TGTGCCAGCAGCCAAGGAGACGGTACTAGCAATCAGCCCCAGCATTTT. The encoded protein is CASSQGDGTSNQPQHF. The chain has TRBV4-2 and TRBJ1-5; D is ambiguous. This CDR3 has 16 amino acids. Deletions cut 1 base from V and 0 bases from J, with 10 bases between. The germline V gene encodes CDR1 LGHNA and CDR2 YNFKEQ.

The chain couples TRBV6-5 to TRBJ2-3, with D possibly matching TRBD1 (6 bases). This CDR3 has 14 residues. Germline V gene sequence: CDR1 MNHEY, CDR2 SVGAGI. Trimming shortened V by 6 bases and J by 6 bases, and 16 bases separated the two germline ends. The CDR3 loop is CASSRDNSFDTQYF. CDR3 in DNA: TGTGCCAGCAGCAGGGACAATTCTTTCGATACGCAGTATTTT.

The chain carries TRBV10-2 and TRBJ1-1, with D perhaps TRBD1 (6 bases). The germline CDR1 and CDR2 sequences are WSHSY and SAAADI. The V and J ends lost 0 bases and 0 bases respectively, with 8 bases between them. The CDR3 runs 15 residues. The CDR3 here is CASSESRGVNTEAFF. The CDR3 DNA sequence: TGCGCCAGCAGTGAGTCGAGGGGGGTGAACACTGAAGCTTTCTTT.

The chain's CDR3 is CASSKDGFYEQYF. CDR3 DNA sequence: TGTGCCAGCAGCAAGGACGGTTTCTACGAGCAGTACTTC. The rearrangement links TRBV11-2 to TRBJ2-7; no clear D gene. The CDR3 consists of 13 residues. With 5 bases removed from V and 3 bases from J, the gap between germline ends came to 11 bases. Germline CDR1 SGHAT, CDR2 FQNNGV.

The rearrangement links TRBV18 to TRBJ2-5, with TRBD1 matching 11 bases. After removal of 1 base from V and 5 bases from J, the junction contained 3 bases not matched to a gene. Germline V lookup: CDR1 KGHSH, CDR2 LQKENI. The CDR3 consists of 15 residues. The CDR3 region is CASSPRDRGLETQYF. Here the CDR3 DNA reads TGTGCCAGCTCACCACGGGACAGGGGGTTGGAGACCCAGTACTTC.

The rearrangement links TRBV19 to TRBJ1-6; 7 bases are shared with TRBD1. The CDR3 is 16 residues long. Losses at the gene ends were 5 bases for V and 2 bases for J; bases not matched to a gene: 6. The germline V gene has CDR1 LNHDA and CDR2 SQIVND (reference sequence). CDR3 sequence reads: CASSELTGPYNSPLHF. The DNA for the CDR3 is TGTGCCAGTAGTGAACTGACAGGGCCCTATAATTCACCCCTCCACTTT.

J is TRBJ1-3 and V is TRBV2; D gene ambiguous. The CDR3 runs 14 residues. V lost 4 bases and J 0 bases, leaving 7 bases between the germline ends. Germline assignment: CDR1 SNHLY and CDR2 FYNNEI. For the CDR3, the DNA is TGTGCCAGCAGTGTGGAAGCCTCTGGAAACACCATATATTTT. Amino acid sequence: CASSVEASGNTIYF.

The chain uses TRBV7-8 and TRBJ2-1; D gene unclear. CDR1 SGHVS and CDR2 FQNEAQ come from the germline V gene. V shed 4 bases and J shed 4 bases, with 17 bases lying between them. This CDR3 has 16 amino acids. In DNA, the CDR3 is TGTGCCAGCAGCTCGCCACGAGGTCCCAGGTACAATGAGCAGTTCTTC. Protein sequence: CASSSPRGPRYNEQFF.

V is TRBV6-5 and J is TRBJ2-1; D is undetermined. The germline V and J ends were trimmed by 0 bases and 5 bases, with 14 bases remaining between them. The CDR3 runs to 16 residues. Germline values: CDR1 MNHEY, CDR2 SVGAGI. CDR3 amino acids: CASSYSRSGGNNEQFF. CDR3 DNA: TGTGCCAGCAGTTACTCGAGGTCGGGCGGTAACAATGAGCAGTTCTTC.

The rearrangement links TRBV2 to TRBJ1-3; no definite D call. Trimming cost V 4 bases and J 6 bases, with 7 bases left between them. Germline V CDR1 and CDR2: SNHLY, FYNNEI. CDR3 length: 12 residues. The CDR3 DNA reads TGTGCCAGCAGTGGAACTATAAACACCATATATTTT. The encoded protein is CASSGTINTIYF.

The chain recombines TRBV27 with TRBJ1-2, with 10 bases identical to TRBD1. Germline CDR1 and CDR2: MNHEY and SMNVEV (reference sequence). The CDR3 covers 16 residues. With 5 bases clipped from V and 4 bases from J, the junction kept 10 bases outside the gene matches. The CDR3 nucleotides read TGTGCCAGCAGTCCGACCTCGACAGGGGGCGGCTATGGCTACACCTTC. Translating it yields CASSPTSTGGGYGYTF.

As concerns this clone: A junction end diverges from the germline sequence, so it may reflect a read error. The chain is built from TRBV29-1 and TRBJ1-2; no clear D. Germline CDR1 reads SQVTM; CDR2 reads ANQGSEA. The CDR3 sequence is 13 residues long. CDR3 sequence: CSVEGRSLYGYTF. CDR3 coding DNA: TGCAGCGTGGAAGGACGGAGCCTTTATGGCTACACCTTC.

The chain links TRBV19 to TRBJ2-3, with D perhaps TRBD1 or TRBD2 (5 bases each). V was cut by 1 base and J by 3 bases, with 11 bases left in between. The CDR3 totals 15 residues. Germline CDR1 and CDR2: LNHDA and SQIVND (reference sequence). CDR3 coding DNA: TGTGCCAGTAGTATAGGAGGGGCGTTAACAGATACGCAGTATTTT. Its translation is CASSIGGALTDTQYF.

The CDR3 sequence: CASSWDRSYGYTF. CDR3 nucleotides: TGCGCCAGCAGCTGGGACAGGAGCTATGGCTACACCTTC. The chain is built from TRBV5-1 and TRBJ1-2; the match to TRBD1 covers 8 bases. Germline assignment: CDR1 SGHRS and CDR2 YFSETQ. Unmatched junction bases numbered 2, after V lost 3 bases and J lost 4 bases. The CDR3 is made up of 13 amino acids.

V usage is TRBV5-1 and J usage is TRBJ2-7, with TRBD1 identical over 8 bases. With 3 bases clipped from V and 5 bases from J, the junction kept 1 base outside the gene matches. Germline V gene lookup returns CDR1 SGHRS and CDR2 YFSETQ. CDR3 size: 12 residues. Written as DNA, the CDR3 is TGCGCCAGCAGCTCGACAGGGGACGAGCAGTACTTC. Translated: CASSSTGDEQYF.

This clone was detected a few times. The chain employs TRBV2 and TRBJ1-2, with no clear D. The CDR3 runs to 13 residues. From germline, CDR1 is SNHLY and CDR2 FYNNEI. Deletions cut 6 bases from V and 0 bases from J, with 8 bases between. The CDR3 bases are TGTGCCAGCAGCCTCGGTCCTAACTATGGCTACACCTTC. It specifies CASSLGPNYGYTF.

This chain uses TRBV6-2 or TRBV6-3 with TRBJ1-5, with D possibly TRBD1 on 6 matching bases. Per the germline V gene, CDR1 is MNHEY and CDR2 is SVGEGT. The CDR3 contains 19 residues. Trimming shortened V by 0 bases and J by 3 bases, and 21 bases separated the two germline ends. The CDR3 DNA reads as TGTGCCAGCAGTTACTCGAGGGGGACTTTACAGTTTCTCAATCAGCCCCAGCATTTT. As protein: CASSYSRGTLQFLNQPQHF.

The chain has TRBV7-2 and TRBJ1-6; TRBD1 agrees at 9 bases. After removal of 0 bases from V and 7 bases from J, the junction contained 22 bases not matched to a gene. The germline gives CDR1 SGHTA, CDR2 FQGNSA. The CDR3 sequence is 22 residues long. The CDR3 DNA reads TGTGCCAGCAGCTTAGCGCTCACTTGGACAGGGGTTTTGGTATATAGGAATTCACCCCTCCACTTT. Its translation: CASSLALTWTGVLVYRNSPLHF.

The V call is TRBV7-2, the J call TRBJ2-2; D uncertain. The CDR3 has 17 residues. The V gene's germline CDR1 is SGHTA and CDR2 FQGNSA. Trimming took off 1 base at V and 0 bases at J, with 12 bases between the two ends. The CDR3 bases are TGTGCCAGCAGCTTAGGAGGAGCTGCCGCGAACACCGGGGAGCTGTTTTTT. It specifies CASSLGGAAANTGELFF.

This clone came up once. The chain links TRBV13 to TRBJ1-1; perhaps TRBD1 as D (5 bases). Per the germline V gene, CDR1 is PRHDT and CDR2 is FYEKMQ (reference sequence). The length of the CDR3 is 16 residues. Trimming removed 2 bases from V and 7 bases from J, with 20 bases in between. CDR3 protein: CASSLLRDWDQIEAFF. In nucleotides, the CDR3 is TGTGCCAGCAGCTTACTCCGGGACTGGGATCAAATTGAAGCTTTCTTT. Combining the CDR3 with reference TRBV13 and TRBJ1-1 gives the whole variable domain AAGVIQSPRHLIKEKRETATLKCYPIPRHDTVYWYQQGPGQDPQFLISFYEKMQSDKGSIPDRFSAQQFSDYHSELNMSSLELGDSALYFCASSLLRDWDQIEAFFGQGTRLTVV.

The chain links TRBV19 to TRBJ2-4; 11 bases align to TRBD2. Trimming cost V 3 bases and J 6 bases; bases outside gene matches: 4. The CDR3 has 15 residues. The germline V gene has CDR1 LNHDA and CDR2 SQIVND (reference sequence). The CDR3: CASSISGGAVNIQYF. The CDR3 DNA follows: TGTGCCAGTAGTATTAGCGGGGGGGCGGTAAACATTCAGTACTTC.

The gene calls are TRBV20-1 and TRBJ1-1; possible D gene TRBD1, 6 bases. The CDR3 totals 11 residues. The ends were cut back, 4 bases at V and 7 bases at J, with 10 bases in the middle. Looked up from germline, CDR1 is DFQATT and CDR2 is SNEGSKA (reference sequence). CDR3 sequence: CSATDRIEAFF. The CDR3 DNA is TGCAGTGCTACCGACAGGATTGAAGCTTTCTTT.

The chain combines TRBV10-1 with TRBJ2-2; 13 nucleotides line up with TRBD2. Germline V gives CDR1 WNHNN, CDR2 SYGVQD (reference sequence). The CDR3 spans 17 residues. The ends lost 4 bases at V and 6 bases at J; junction bases unmatched: 8. In DNA form, the CDR3 reads TGCGCCAGCAGTGGTGGACTAGCGGGGGAATTGGCCGGGGAGCTGTTTTTT. Its translation: CASSGGLAGELAGELFF.

CDR3 nucleotide sequence: TGTGCCAGCAGCTTTGGAATAGAGGGCTACACCTTC. This sequence encodes CASSFGIEGYTF. The genes are TRBV5-5 and TRBJ1-2; D unclear. The V gene lost 2 bases and the J gene lost 8 bases, with 10 bases spanning the gap. This CDR3 comprises 12 residues. Looked up from germline, CDR1 is SGHKS and CDR2 is YYEKEE (reference sequence).